The 11 T cell receptor beta chains listed next were all sequenced from one sample in a study of blood T cells in healthy people across ages. Next came a second PCR, run for about 7 to 11 cycles, which used a sample-barcoded 5' primer along with a J-beta primer mix. MiXCR, run by TCRdb on the 5' RACE reads, gives a single entry per CDR3 protein. The sample contains 1,800,000 or so distinct CDR3 sequences, more than 35% of which appear only once. Sequencing was carried out using blood. The origin of the receptors is a human donor in good health.

The chain recombines TRBV9 with TRBJ2-7; D gene uncertain. The CDR3 is 14 residues long. Trimming pared 3 bases from V and 4 bases from J, leaving 14 bases between. Per germline, CDR1 SGDLS and CDR2 YYNGEE. CDR3 protein: CASSAQRWSYEQYF. The CDR3 DNA reads TGTGCCAGCAGCGCCCAAAGGTGGTCTTACGAGCAGTACTTC.

A few counts support this clonotype. The gene calls are TRBV20-1 and TRBJ2-7, with D perhaps TRBD1 (5 bases). Germline V gives CDR1 DFQATT, CDR2 SNEGSKA (reference sequence). CDR3 size: 13 residues. Trimming took off 5 bases at V and 2 bases at J, with 13 bases between the two ends. CDR3 loop: CSAQSPGTYEQYF. The CDR3 coding sequence is TGCAGTGCTCAATCCCCAGGGACCTACGAGCAGTACTTC.

This chain joins TRBV5-6 and TRBJ1-2, with 9 bases aligning to TRBD1. Germline CDR1 SGHDT, CDR2 YYEEEE. The CDR3 contains 14 residues. V was pared by 0 bases and J by 7 bases, with 4 bases of the junction left unmatched. The CDR3 sequence is CASSLVDRGGGYTF. DNA for the CDR3: TGTGCCAGCAGCTTGGTGGACAGGGGCGGTGGCTACACCTTC.

The chain combines TRBV4-2 with TRBJ2-5; TRBD1 agrees at 7 bases. The end of the DNA aligns better with TRBJ2-7, so the J call may be wrong. The CDR3 covers 15 residues. Germline V lookup: CDR1 LGHNA, CDR2 YNFKEQ. The CDR3 region has the DNA TGTGCCAGCAGCCAAGACCGGGGACAGACCTACGAGCAGTACTTC. It is translated as CASSQDRGQTYEQYF.

The V call is TRBV12-3 or TRBV12-4, the J call TRBJ2-1; the match to TRBD1 covers 7 bases. The CDR3 loop spans 14 amino acids. J gave up 10 bases and V 5 bases, and 11 bases lay outside the gene matches. CDR3 in DNA: TGTGCCAGCAGTCTCCGACAGGGTATCAACGAGCAGTTCTTC. Its protein product is CASSLRQGINEQFF.

This clonotype was seen at least ten times. The J gene is TRBJ2-5, the V gene TRBV7-8; D might be TRBD1 or TRBD2, each matching 5 bases. The J call may be incorrect, as the DNA end agrees better with TRBJ2-7. The germline gives CDR1 SGHVS, CDR2 FQNEAQ. The CDR3 runs to 13 residues. CDR3 sequence: CASSLGWGYEQYF. The CDR3 nucleotides read TGTGCCAGCAGCTTAGGGTGGGGGTACGAGCAGTACTTC.

In the case of this clonotype: Germline is not matched at one junction end, which may reflect a read error. This chain uses TRBV5-1 with TRBJ2-5; D is uncertain. Germline V gene lookup returns CDR1 SGHRS and CDR2 YFSETQ. The CDR3 is 15 residues long. The CDR3 protein is CVSSLFLAQQETQYF. CDR3 DNA sequence: TGCGTCAGCAGCTTGTTTCTGGCACAGCAAGAGACCCAGTACTTC.

This sequence joins TRBV2 and TRBJ2-5; D remains unclear. Germline lookup yields CDR1 SNHLY and CDR2 FYNNEI. The V end lost 4 bases, the J end lost 5 bases, and 11 bases lay between the germline ends. CDR3 length: 13 residues. CDR3 protein: CASSVLSWETQYF. As DNA, the CDR3 is TGTGCCAGCAGTGTTCTTTCTTGGGAGACCCAGTACTTC.

The rearrangement links TRBV20-1 to TRBJ1-2; D unclear. Germline V gene data show CDR1 as DFQATT and CDR2 as SNEGSKA (reference sequence). This CDR3 has 13 residues. CDR3 sequence (DNA): TGCATTTGCCTTAGCCCGGCAGGCTATGGCTACACCTTC. This codes for CICLSPAGYGYTF.

The chain links TRBV29-1 to TRBJ1-1; D gene uncertain. The CDR3 length is 12 residues. V dropped 4 bases and J dropped 1 base, with 7 bases sitting between them. Germline CDR1 is SQVTM and CDR2 is ANQGSEA. CDR3 sequence (DNA): TGCAGCGTTGTTGGGAGGAACACTGAAGCTTTCTTT. This codes for CSVVGRNTEAFF.

V is TRBV12-3 or TRBV12-4 and J is TRBJ1-2; no definite D call. The CDR3 is 14 residues long. The V end was cut by 4 bases, the J end by 3 bases, with 12 bases between. In nucleotides, the CDR3 is TGTGCCAGCAGTTCAATAATCTGGGACTATGGCTACACCTTC. Translating it yields CASSSIIWDYGYTF.